This TCR beta chain emerged from a study of cytomegalovirus exposure and HLA in healthy donors. Donors likely had unrecorded immune exposures despite being nominally healthy when sampled. Both 60 Vbeta primers and 13 Jbeta primers went into the PCR. Profiling relied on immunoSEQ multiplex PCR, and the TCRdb table lists in-frame clones only, not all of them. The data contain some 180,000 clones, about 90% of them seen just once; the ten biggest clones take up about 0.23%. Germline CDR1 and CDR2: SEHNR and FQNEAQ (reference sequence). The CDR3 runs 16 residues. The germline V and J ends were trimmed by 1 base and 8 bases, with 18 bases remaining between them.

The clonotype originates from a girl under three years old in good health and CMV-seronegative. The material sequenced was PBMCs. The chain uses TRBV7-9 and TRBJ2-1; D perhaps matches TRBD2 (5 bases). The CDR3, as DNA: TGTGCCAGCAGCTTAGTCGTTTCCGGACTCGTCGATGAGCAGTTCTTC. It yields the protein CASSLVVSGLVDEQFF.